Sequencing of this T cell receptor (beta chain) was carried out in a study of stem cell transplantation in POMP-related autoinflammatory disease. Study as a whole: Pre-transplant patients had naive-skewed CD4+ T cells and few CD8+ T cells.

Study-level points and caveats: Patients with PRAID showed a restricted number of unique TRB V-J gene pairings.

Clones were sequenced by immunoSEQ multiplex PCR, and TCRdb holds only the in-frame ones, with some missing. The sample carries about 26,000 clones, around 86% recorded once. As for this clone: Its antigen is not identified.

With 5 bases clipped from V and 5 bases from J, the junction kept 8 bases outside the gene matches. From germline, CDR1 is SNHLY and CDR2 FYNNEI. CDR3 length: 14 residues. The chain uses TRBV2 and TRBJ2-7; 8 bases match TRBD1. The TCR comes from a human donor with POMP-related autoinflammation and immune dysregulation (PRAID). The sequences come from CD4+ T cells from PBMCs, collected before stem cell transplantation. The CDR3 region is CASSPDRVQDEQYF. Written as DNA, the CDR3 is TGTGCCAGCAGTCCGGACAGGGTACAAGACGAGCAGTACTTC.